The rows below give T cell receptor beta chains drawn from one sample of a study of cytomegalovirus exposure and HLA in healthy donors. The data were produced by immunoSEQ multiplex PCR, yet TCRdb's version contains in-frame clones alone and is incomplete. Counted here are roughly 250,000 clones, approximately 86% occurring once; the ten biggest clones make up about 1.2%. Sequencing was carried out using PBMCs. The receptors come from a woman aged 25-40 years in good health and CMV-seropositive. CDR3s include the opening cysteine and the closing phenylalanine or tryptophan. The D gene is left open where the match is weak. Not all rows give a size; the values are once, few, many and, for expanded clones, a class.

j_call v_call clone_size d_call cdr3_aa cdr3_nt
TRBJ2-2 TRBV27 few NA CASSPRQGYTGELFF TGTGCCAGCAGTCCCCGGCAGGGGTATACCGGGGAGCTGTTTTTT
TRBJ2-7 TRBV5-1 once TRBD1 CASSYTGDPNPYEQYF TGCGCCAGCAGCTACACAGGGGACCCTAATCCCTACGAGCAGTACTTC
TRBJ2-5 TRBV19 NA TRBD2 CASSIGLAPPETQYF TGTGCCAGTAGTATAGGACTAGCTCCCCCAGAGACCCAGTACTTC
TRBJ1-4 TRBV5-1 NA NA CAQVEGEKLFF TGCGCCCAGGTAGAGGGTGAAAAACTGTTTTTT
TRBJ2-2 TRBV28 NA NA CASSPGNPNTGELFF TGTGCCAGCAGTCCGGGGAATCCGAACACCGGGGAGCTGTTTTTT
TRBJ1-2 TRBV9 NA NA CASSVEGGGYTF TGTGCCAGCAGCGTAGAAGGGGGAGGCTACACCTTC
TRBJ1-2 TRBV25-1 NA NA CASSGQAEYSYGYTF TGTGCCAGCAGTGGGCAGGCTGAATACTCCTATGGCTACACCTTC
TRBJ2-2 TRBV7-6 once NA CASSLGQINTGELFF TGTGCCAGCAGCTTAGGACAAATCAACACCGGGGAGCTGTTTTTT
TRBJ2-2 TRBV6-1 NA NA CASSEVGGGTGELFF TGTGCCAGCAGTGAGGTGGGAGGAGGCACCGGGGAGCTGTTTTTT
TRBJ2-7 TRBV11-2 NA TRBD2 CASSLAGGSYEQYF TGTGCCAGCAGCCTAGCGGGAGGATCCTACGAGCAGTACTTC
TRBJ2-7 TRBV5-5 NA NA CASSLRTTYEQYF TGTGCCAGCAGCTTGAGAACAACCTACGAGCAGTACTTC
TRBJ1-5 TRBV5-6 once NA CASSWSNNPNQPQHF TGTGCCAGCAGCTGGAGCAACAATCCCAATCAGCCCCAGCATTTT
TRBJ1-4 TRBV15 NA TRBD1 CATSTYLQGEDEKLFF TGTGCCACCAGCACGTACTTACAGGGGGAGGATGAAAAACTGTTTTTT
TRBJ2-3 TRBV5-4 NA TRBD1 CASSRDRVDTQYF TGTGCCAGCAGCCGGGACAGGGTTGATACGCAGTATTTT
TRBJ1-5 TRBV2 NA NA CASSEDRDYQPQHF TGTGCCAGCAGTGAAGATAGGGACTATCAGCCCCAGCATTTT
TRBJ2-7 TRBV6-6 NA NA CACSPSSYEQYF TGTGCCTGCAGCCCTAGCTCCTACGAGCAGTACTTC
TRBJ2-2 TRBV5-1 NA NA CASTIPRSTGELFF TGCGCCAGCACCATCCCTCGTAGCACCGGGGAGCTGTTTTTT
TRBJ2-3 TRBV2 once NA CASSENREPDTQYF TGTGCCAGCAGTGAAAACAGGGAGCCAGATACGCAGTATTTT
TRBJ2-7 TRBV7-9 NA NA CASSLAARQYF TGTGCCAGCAGCTTAGCGGCCCGACAGTACTTC
TRBJ2-2 TRBV5-1 NA TRBD2 CASSLAASGTGELFF TGCGCCAGCAGCTTGGCGGCTAGCGGTACCGGGGAGCTGTTTTTT
TRBJ2-5 TRBV18 once TRBD1 CASSDRALGETQYF TGTGCCAGCTCTGACAGGGCCTTGGGGGAGACCCAGTACTTC
TRBJ2-2 TRBV7-8 NA NA CASSQSPSGAPGELFF TGTGCCAGCAGCCAGTCCCCCAGCGGTGCACCCGGGGAGCTGTTTTTT
TRBJ2-7 TRBV5-1 many NA CASSDGLESTYEQYF TGCGCCAGCAGCGACGGACTCGAGAGTACCTACGAGCAGTACTTC
TRBJ1-2 TRBV19 once TRBD1 CASRTGELTYGYTF TGTGCCAGTAGGACAGGGGAGTTAACCTATGGCTACACCTTC
TRBJ2-2 TRBV5-4 NA TRBD2 CASSLVGSGRAPGELFF TGTGCCAGCAGCTTGGTTGGTAGCGGGAGGGCCCCCGGGGAGCTGTTTTTT
TRBJ1-4 TRBV19 NA NA CASKIDTATNEKLFF TGTGCCAGTAAAATCGACACTGCAACTAATGAAAAACTGTTTTTT
TRBJ2-3 TRBV11-3 NA NA CASSFGGSTDTQYF TGTGCCAGCAGCTTCGGCGGTTCGACAGATACGCAGTATTTT
TRBJ2-7 TRBV11-3 NA NA CASSLGVTRTADYEQYF TGTGCCAGCAGCTTAGGAGTTACCAGGACAGCCGATTACGAGCAGTACTTC
TRBJ2-7 TRBV7-9 NA TRBD2 CASRGGGSGSSYEQYF TGTGCCAGCAGAGGCGGGGGTAGCGGTAGCTCCTACGAGCAGTACTTC
TRBJ2-7 TRBV28 NA TRBD2 CASSPGTSSYEQYF TGTGCCAGCAGTCCCGGGACTAGCTCCTACGAGCAGTACTTC
TRBJ2-7 TRBV7-9 NA NA CASSDGTDTAYEQYF TGTGCCAGCAGCGATGGAACGGACACCGCCTACGAGCAGTACTTC
TRBJ1-5 TRBV15 NA NA CATSGRLSNQPQHF TGTGCCACCAGCGGGAGGCTTAGCAATCAGCCCCAGCATTTT
TRBJ2-3 TRBV6-5 NA NA CASSSTWGDTDTQYF TGTGCCAGCAGTTCGACCTGGGGGGATACAGATACGCAGTATTTT
TRBJ1-2 TRBV5-4 NA NA CASSLQGPGYTF TGTGCCAGCAGCTTACAGGGACCTGGCTACACCTTC
TRBJ1-3 TRBV2 NA NA CASSDAGSGNTIYF TGTGCCAGCAGTGACGCGGGGTCTGGAAACACCATATATTTT
TRBJ1-3 TRBV4-1 NA NA CASSHNQGTGGNTIYF TGCGCCAGCAGCCATAACCAGGGTACTGGAGGAAACACCATATATTTT
TRBJ2-5 TRBV7-9 NA TRBD1 CASSFDRTGVTETQYF TGTGCCAGCAGCTTTGATCGGACAGGGGTAACCGAGACCCAGTACTTC
TRBJ2-1 TRBV11-3 NA TRBD2 CASSLDGLAGHNEQFF TGTGCCAGCAGCTTAGATGGTCTAGCGGGACACAATGAGCAGTTCTTC
TRBJ1-2 TRBV6-1 NA NA CASSVQGSTYGYTF TGTGCCAGCAGTGTGCAGGGTTCCACCTATGGCTACACCTTC
TRBJ2-7 TRBV5-1 NA TRBD1 CASSLAPGQGMIYEQYF TGCGCCAGCAGCTTGGCCCCGGGACAGGGAATGATCTACGAGCAGTACTTC
TRBJ2-3 TRBV5-1 NA TRBD1 CASRDSHNTDTQYF TGCGCCAGCCGGGACAGTCACAACACAGATACGCAGTATTTT
TRBJ2-2 TRBV11-3 NA NA CASSSRGAIQLVYTGELFF TGTGCCAGCAGCTCAAGAGGCGCGATTCAATTGGTTTACACCGGGGAGCTGTTTTTT
TRBJ1-2 TRBV6-6 NA NA CASSWRAENGYTF TGTGCCAGCAGTTGGCGGGCAGAGAATGGCTACACCTTC
TRBJ1-1 TRBV5-1 NA TRBD1 CASSPLGTAQNTEAFF TGCGCCAGCAGCCCACTCGGGACAGCTCAAAACACTGAAGCTTTCTTT
TRBJ1-2 TRBV6-1 NA TRBD1 CASSTDRDYGYTF TGTGCCAGCAGCACGGACAGGGACTATGGCTACACCTTC
TRBJ1-5 TRBV15 NA NA CATSRVGPFNQPQHF TGTGCCACCAGCAGAGTTGGGCCGTTCAATCAGCCCCAGCATTTT
TRBJ2-5 TRBV6-5 NA TRBD1 CASSLNRDSEETQYF TGTGCCAGCAGTTTGAACCGGGACAGCGAAGAGACCCAGTACTTC
TRBJ1-2 TRBV7-9 NA NA CASTGLGYGYTF TGTGCCAGCACCGGCCTCGGGTATGGCTACACCTTC
TRBJ2-4 TRBV28 NA NA CASSFIRGGTKNIQYF TGTGCCAGCAGTTTTATCCGGGGCGGGACGAAAAACATTCAGTACTTC
TRBJ2-2 TRBV13 NA NA CASRPSGFTGELFF TGTGCCAGCAGACCCTCGGGGTTCACCGGGGAGCTGTTTTTT
TRBJ1-2 TRBV5-1 once TRBD1 CASSLQGGVGGYTF TGCGCCAGCAGCTTACAGGGGGGTGTCGGTGGCTACACCTTC
TRBJ1-4 TRBV6-5 NA NA CASSYLRAAGEKLFF TGTGCCAGCAGTTATTTGAGAGCTGCTGGTGAAAAACTGTTTTTT